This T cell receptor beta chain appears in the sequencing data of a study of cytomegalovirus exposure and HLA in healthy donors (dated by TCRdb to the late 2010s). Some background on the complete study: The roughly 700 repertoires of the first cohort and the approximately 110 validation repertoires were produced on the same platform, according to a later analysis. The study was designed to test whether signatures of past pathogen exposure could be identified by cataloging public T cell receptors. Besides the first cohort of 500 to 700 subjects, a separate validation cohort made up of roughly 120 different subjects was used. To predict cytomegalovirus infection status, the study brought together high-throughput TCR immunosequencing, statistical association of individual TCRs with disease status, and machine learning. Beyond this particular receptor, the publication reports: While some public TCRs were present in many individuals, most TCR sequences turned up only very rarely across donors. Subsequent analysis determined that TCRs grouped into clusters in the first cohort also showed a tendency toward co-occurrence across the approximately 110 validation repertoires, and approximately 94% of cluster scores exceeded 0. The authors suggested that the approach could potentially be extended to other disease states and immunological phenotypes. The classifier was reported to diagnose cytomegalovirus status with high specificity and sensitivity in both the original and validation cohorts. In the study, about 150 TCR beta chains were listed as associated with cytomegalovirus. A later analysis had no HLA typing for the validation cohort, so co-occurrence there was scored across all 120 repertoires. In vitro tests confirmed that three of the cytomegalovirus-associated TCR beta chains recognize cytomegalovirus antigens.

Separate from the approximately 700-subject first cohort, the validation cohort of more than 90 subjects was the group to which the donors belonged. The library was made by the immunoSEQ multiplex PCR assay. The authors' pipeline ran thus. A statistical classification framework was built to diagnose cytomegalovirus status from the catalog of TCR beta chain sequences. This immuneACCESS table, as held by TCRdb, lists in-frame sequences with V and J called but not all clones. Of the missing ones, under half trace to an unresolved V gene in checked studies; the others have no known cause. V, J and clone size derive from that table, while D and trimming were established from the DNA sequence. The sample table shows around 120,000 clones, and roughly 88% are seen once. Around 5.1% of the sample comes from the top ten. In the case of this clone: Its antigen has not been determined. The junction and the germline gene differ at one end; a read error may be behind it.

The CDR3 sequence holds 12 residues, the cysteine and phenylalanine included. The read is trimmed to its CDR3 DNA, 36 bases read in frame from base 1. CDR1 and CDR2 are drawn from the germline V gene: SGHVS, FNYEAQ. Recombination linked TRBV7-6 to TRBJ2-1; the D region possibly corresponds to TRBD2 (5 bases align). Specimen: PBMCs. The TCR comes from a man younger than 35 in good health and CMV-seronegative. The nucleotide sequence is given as TGTGCCAGCAGCCCCTCAGCGGATCCCCCGGTCTTC. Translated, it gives CASSPSADPPVF.